Shown below are 19 T cell receptor beta chains from a single sample sequenced in a study of blood T cell repertoires in COVID-19. Libraries were prepared by immunoSEQ multiplex PCR; TCRdb keeps only in-frame clonotypes and omits some of them. The table lists about 320,000 clones, about nine tenths of them singletons. The source material was PBMCs or T cells enriched from blood (not recorded which). These receptors came from a man in his 60s who had recovered from COVID-19.

The J gene is TRBJ1-2, the V gene TRBV6-5; possibly TRBD1 for D (5 bases). Trimming removed 6 bases at V and 5 bases at J, with 19 bases between. The CDR3 covers 15 residues. Germline CDR1 reads MNHEY; CDR2 reads SVGAGI. The CDR3 sequence: CASRAGTPRGYGYTF. CDR3 bases: TGTGCCAGCAGGGCCGGGACGCCCCGGGGGTATGGCTACACCTTC.

J is TRBJ1-3 and V is TRBV28; D not resolved. This CDR3 has 16 amino acids. CDR1 and CDR2 from the germline V gene are MDHEN and SYDVKM. The V end was cut by 6 bases, the J end by 0 bases, with 15 bases between. The CDR3 DNA reads TGTGCCAGCAGCCCCTTTTTTGAGGCCTCTGGAAACACCATATATTTT. Protein sequence: CASSPFFEASGNTIYF.

Only a few counts were recorded for this clone. V usage is TRBV4-1 and J usage is TRBJ1-2, with D tentatively TRBD1 (6 bases). Germline CDR1 MGHRA, CDR2 YSYEKL. The V and J ends lost 6 bases and 0 bases respectively, with 11 bases between them. The CDR3 contains 14 residues. This chain's CDR3 is CASRMTGANYGYTF. In DNA form, the CDR3 reads TGCGCCAGCAGGATGACAGGTGCTAACTATGGCTACACCTTC.

The chain couples TRBV7-3 to TRBJ2-5; 7 bases are a match to TRBD1. The J segment lost 6 bases and the V segment lost 5 bases, leaving 9 bases of the junction unmatched. Looked up from germline, CDR1 is SGHTA and CDR2 is FQGTGA. The CDR3 is 14 amino acids. CDR3 residues: CASSPQGWSKTQYF. CDR3 bases: TGTGCCAGCAGCCCACAGGGGTGGTCGAAGACCCAGTACTTC.

V usage is TRBV9 and J usage is TRBJ1-2; D gene unclear. The CDR3 has 13 amino acids. The germline V and J ends were trimmed by 0 bases and 7 bases, with 10 bases remaining between them. Germline CDR1 is SGDLS and CDR2 is YYNGEE. The CDR3 sequence is CASSVAPSGGYTF. The DNA for the CDR3 is TGTGCCAGCAGCGTAGCTCCCAGTGGTGGCTACACCTTC. Full variable domain (rest looked up from reference TRBV9 and TRBJ1-2): DSGVTQTPKHLITATGQRVTLRCSPRSGDLSVYWYQQSLDQGLQFLIQYYNGEERAKGNILERFSAQQFPDLHSELNLSSLELGDSALYFCASSVAPSGGYTFGSGTRLTVV.

The V and J genes are TRBV29-1 and TRBJ2-1; D ambiguous. The V gene lost 4 bases and the J gene lost 0 bases, with 7 bases spanning the gap. The CDR3 length is 13 residues. CDR1 and CDR2 from the germline V gene are SQVTM and ANQGSEA. CDR3 DNA sequence: TGCAGCGTTGGACGGAGCTCCTACAATGAGCAGTTCTTC. Its protein is CSVGRSSYNEQFF.

The chain uses TRBV7-3 and TRBJ2-5; TRBD1 agrees at 9 bases. Per germline, CDR1 SGHTA and CDR2 FQGTGA. Trimming took 6 bases from V and 5 from J; bases not matched to a gene: 13. The CDR3 covers 16 residues. The CDR3: CASSHGTGQGGETQYF. Here the CDR3 DNA reads TGTGCCAGCAGTCATGGCACGGGACAGGGAGGGGAGACCCAGTACTTC.

The J gene is TRBJ2-1, the V gene TRBV7-2; TRBD2 agrees at 10 bases. The CDR3 is made up of 19 amino acids. Germline CDR1 reads SGHTA; CDR2 reads FQGNSA. The trim removed 8 bases at V and 8 bases at J, leaving 24 bases unmatched. In nucleotides, the CDR3 is TGTGCCAGCTTTGAGAGCGGGAGGGTAATGAGCTGGCGTGTCGATGAGCAGTTCTTC. This translates into CASFESGRVMSWRVDEQFF.

This sequence joins TRBV24-1 and TRBJ2-2; 9 nucleotides agree with TRBD1. This CDR3 region has 18 residues. Trimming cost V 6 bases and J 0 bases; bases outside gene matches: 10. CDR1 and CDR2 from the germline V gene are KGHDR and SFDVKD. The CDR3 DNA reads TGTGCCACCAGTCACCCAACCGGGACAGGGACGAACACCGGGGAGCTGTTTTTT. It encodes CATSHPTGTGTNTGELFF.

This clone was seen once. The chain joins TRBV3-1 (or the pseudogene TRBV3-2) to TRBJ2-1, with D perhaps TRBD2 (6 bases). This CDR3 region has 14 residues. The V end was cut by 4 bases, the J end by 4 bases, with 11 bases between. Per germline, CDR1 LGHDT and CDR2 YNNKEL (reference sequence). The DNA of the CDR3 is TGTGCCAGCAGCCCTGGACTAAATTACAATGAGCAGTTCTTC. Protein sequence: CASSPGLNYNEQFF.

The chain recombines TRBV7-9 with TRBJ2-3; TRBD2 agrees at 9 bases. The length of the CDR3 is 15 residues. V was pared by 5 bases and J by 6 bases, with 9 bases of the junction left unmatched. Germline CDR1 SEHNR, CDR2 FQNEAQ (reference sequence). In DNA, the CDR3 is TGTGCCAGCAGCCGGACTAGCGTGCAGCTGGATACGCAGTATTTT. Translation: CASSRTSVQLDTQYF.

The gene calls are TRBV9 and TRBJ2-1; TRBD2 agrees at 7 bases. V shed 0 bases and J 9 bases; nucleotides not matched to a gene: 9. This CDR3 is built from 15 residues. Germline V gene data show CDR1 as SGDLS and CDR2 as YYNGEE. This CDR3 is CASSVGQGGNGEQFF. CDR3 DNA: TGTGCCAGCAGCGTAGGGCAGGGAGGGAATGGTGAGCAGTTCTTC.

This chain uses TRBV19 with TRBJ2-1, with 12 positions matching TRBD2. The V gene end was trimmed by 7 bases and the J gene end by 12 bases; junction bases not matched to a gene: 13. The CDR3 runs to 15 residues. Germline CDR1 reads LNHDA; CDR2 reads SQIVND (reference sequence). The CDR3 DNA reads as TGTGCCAGTACTAGATCGGCTAGCGGGAGGGTTGGGCAGTTCTTC. Translation gives CASTRSASGRVGQFF.

There are a few counts of this clone. The chain recombines TRBV5-1 with TRBJ1-2; D not resolved. From germline, CDR1 is SGHRS and CDR2 YFSETQ. The CDR3 contains 14 residues. Trimming took 4 bases from V and 2 from J, leaving 12 bases between them. The CDR3 DNA is TGCGCCAGCAGCGTGGAACAAGTAAACTATGGCTACACCTTC. Protein: CASSVEQVNYGYTF.

The V call is TRBV18, the J call TRBJ2-7; D might be TRBD1 (5 bases). Germline assignment: CDR1 KGHSH and CDR2 LQKENI. This CDR3 spans 15 amino acids. Trimming cost V 0 bases and J 3 bases, with 12 bases left between them. The CDR3 is CASSPPTGEYYEQYF. Written as DNA, the CDR3 is TGTGCCAGCTCACCACCCACAGGAGAGTACTACGAGCAGTACTTC.

V and J are TRBV6-2 or TRBV6-3 and TRBJ2-1; TRBD2 matches 9 bases. Unmatched junction bases numbered 9, after V lost 0 bases and J lost 0 bases. Looked up from germline, CDR1 is MNHEY and CDR2 is SVGEGT. The CDR3 extends over 19 amino acids. The CDR3 DNA reads TGTGCCAGCAGTTACTCCCCTGCGGGAGGGGCCTTCTCCTACAATGAGCAGTTCTTC. Translation gives CASSYSPAGGAFSYNEQFF.

The rearrangement joins TRBV27 to TRBJ2-7; D possibly corresponds to TRBD1 (6 bases). The germline V and J ends were trimmed by 5 bases and 0 bases, with 14 bases remaining between them. This CDR3 comprises 15 residues. CDR1 is MNHEY, CDR2 SMNVEV, per germline (reference sequence). CDR3 loop: CASSPGTLSSYEQYF. The CDR3 DNA reads as TGTGCCAGCAGTCCAGGGACACTGAGCTCCTACGAGCAGTACTTC.

The chain is built from TRBV19 and TRBJ1-6, with 8 bases identical to TRBD1. Unmatched junction bases numbered 6, after V lost 3 bases and J lost 8 bases. In germline, CDR1 is LNHDA, CDR2 SQIVND (reference sequence). CDR3 length: 15 residues. The CDR3 here is CASSIYRGSDSPLHF. For the CDR3, the DNA is TGTGCCAGTAGTATCTACAGGGGGTCTGATTCACCCCTCCACTTT.

This sequence joins TRBV28 and TRBJ2-7, with D perhaps TRBD2 (6 bases). This CDR3 is built from 19 residues. Germline V gene lookup returns CDR1 MDHEN and CDR2 SYDVKM. Trimming took off 4 bases at V and 0 bases at J, with 25 bases between the two ends. CDR3 DNA sequence: TGTGCCAGCAGTTCGCCGAGAAGAGGCGGGACGTATAGCTCCTACGAGCAGTACTTC. Amino acids: CASSSPRRGGTYSSYEQYF.